The 11 T cell receptor beta chains below come from one sample, sequenced in a study of cytomegalovirus exposure and HLA in healthy donors. The PCR was carried out with 60 Vbeta primers and 13 Jbeta primers. Produced via immunoSEQ multiplex PCR; TCRdb's table is partial and in-frame only. The sample yields some 140,000 clones, approximately 80% seen once. The sequencing input was PBMCs. The receptors shown here come from a woman in her 40s in good health and CMV-seropositive.

Comments on this clone: A read error may account for a junction end that differs from germline. The V and J genes are TRBV30 and TRBJ2-6; possibly TRBD1 for D (5 bases). The CDR3 has 15 amino acids. Germline CDR1 and CDR2: GTSNPN and SVGIG (reference sequence). The CDR3, as DNA: TGTGCCTGGAGTGGTAAGAGCTCTGGGGCCAACGTCCTGGCTTTC. Amino acid sequence: CAWSGKSSGANVLAF. Combining the CDR3 with reference TRBV30 and TRBJ2-6 gives the whole variable domain SQTIHQWPATLVQPVGSPLSLECTVEGTSNPNLYWYRQAAGRGLQLLFYSVGIGQISSEVPQNLSASRPQDRQFILSSKKLLLSDSGFYLCAWSGKSSGANVLAFGAGSRLTVL.

This sequence joins TRBV5-1 and TRBJ1-1, with D possibly TRBD1 on 6 matching bases. Looked up from germline, CDR1 is SGHRS and CDR2 is YFSETQ. The CDR3 has 15 residues. V lost 3 bases and J lost 4, with 16 bases in between. CDR3 region: CASSSQPQGSTEAFF. As DNA, the CDR3 is TGCGCCAGCAGCTCCCAACCACAGGGAAGCACTGAAGCTTTCTTT.

This clone has just one count. The J gene is TRBJ2-2, the V gene TRBV4-1; 10 bases agree with TRBD2. The trim removed 5 bases at V and 0 bases at J, leaving 6 bases unmatched. Germline lookup yields CDR1 MGHRA and CDR2 YSYEKL. The CDR3 has 17 amino acids. DNA of the CDR3: TGCGCCAGCAGCTCCAGGACTAGCGGAGCGAACACCGGGGAGCTGTTTTTT. It is translated as CASSSRTSGANTGELFF.

The J gene is TRBJ2-7, the V gene TRBV4-1, with 9 positions matching TRBD1. The trim removed 4 bases at V and 3 bases at J, leaving 10 bases unmatched. CDR3 length: 16 residues. Germline loops: CDR1 MGHRA, CDR2 YSYEKL. CDR3 loop: CASSPSRGQGNYEQYF. For the CDR3, the DNA is TGCGCCAGCAGCCCCTCCCGAGGACAGGGGAACTACGAGCAGTACTTC.

The V gene is TRBV5-1, the J gene TRBJ2-7; D might be TRBD2 (6 bases). Germline lookup yields CDR1 SGHRS and CDR2 YFSETQ. This CDR3 has 19 amino acids. Trimming removed 2 bases at V and 6 bases at J, with 30 bases between. Written as DNA, the CDR3 is TGCGCCAGCAGCTTATCGTCCTTGTTACGGGGGACGGGTTTTGCCGAGCAGTACTTC. Its protein product is CASSLSSLLRGTGFAEQYF.

This chain links TRBV10-3 with TRBJ2-7; D gene unclear. The germline gives CDR1 ENHRY, CDR2 SYGVKD. V was trimmed by 0 bases and J by 2 bases, leaving 11 bases between them. The CDR3 extends over 15 amino acids. The CDR3 protein is CAISESRRRTYEQYF. The CDR3 DNA sequence: TGTGCCATCAGTGAGTCGAGGAGACGTACCTACGAGCAGTACTTC.

This clone was seen a single time. The genes are TRBV2 and TRBJ2-3; 10 bases fit TRBD2. Trimming cost V 6 bases and J 0 bases; bases outside gene matches: 0. CDR1 and CDR2 (germline): SNHLY, FYNNEI. The CDR3 has 14 amino acids. The CDR3 spells CASRTSGSTDTQYF. DNA for the CDR3: TGTGCCAGCAGGACTAGCGGGAGCACAGATACGCAGTATTTT.

The J gene is TRBJ2-7, the V gene TRBV5-1, with D perhaps TRBD2 (6 bases). Germline CDR1 and CDR2: SGHRS and YFSETQ. This CDR3 spans 14 amino acids. The V and J ends lost 2 bases and 6 bases respectively, with 15 bases between them. In DNA, the CDR3 is TGCGCCAGCAGCTTCTGGTCGGGGGATGGCGAGCAGTACTTC. It yields the protein CASSFWSGDGEQYF.

The genes are TRBV2 and TRBJ2-7, with D perhaps TRBD1 (5 bases). The CDR3 has 13 amino acids. Germline V CDR1 and CDR2: SNHLY, FYNNEI. With 3 bases removed from V and 7 bases from J, the gap between germline ends came to 13 bases. In nucleotides, the CDR3 is TGTGCCAGCAGTGAGGAGACAGAAGTTGAGCAGTACTTC. Translated: CASSEETEVEQYF.

The genes are TRBV6-1 and TRBJ1-5, with 9 bases aligning to TRBD1. The junction had 7 bases not matched to a gene; V was cut back by 3 bases and J by 7 bases. The CDR3 length is 15 residues. From germline, CDR1 is MNHNS and CDR2 SASEGT. The DNA for the CDR3 is TGTGCCAGCAGTGAGGAAGACAGGGGGTCCCAGCCCCAGCATTTT. Translation: CASSEEDRGSQPQHF.

The chain links TRBV6-4 to TRBJ2-3, with 7 bases fitting TRBD1. Per the germline V gene, CDR1 is MRHNA and CDR2 is SNTAGT. V trimming: 2 bases; J trimming: 0 bases; junction bases outside the gene matches: 5. The CDR3 spans 16 residues. The CDR3 loop is CASSDDAGGSTDTQYF. DNA of the CDR3: TGTGCCAGCAGTGACGATGCAGGGGGTAGCACAGATACGCAGTATTTT.